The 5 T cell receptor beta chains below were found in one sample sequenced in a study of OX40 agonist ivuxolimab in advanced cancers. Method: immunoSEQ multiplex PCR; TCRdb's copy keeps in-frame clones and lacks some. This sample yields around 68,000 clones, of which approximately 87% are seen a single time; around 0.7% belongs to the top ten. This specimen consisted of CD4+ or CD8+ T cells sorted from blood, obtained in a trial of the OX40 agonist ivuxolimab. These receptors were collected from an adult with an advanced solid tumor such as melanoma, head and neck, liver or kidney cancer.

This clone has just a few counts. CDR3 sequence (DNA): TGTGCCAGCAGCCCTTTGTCGTGGACAGGGGGCTCACCCCTCCACTTT. Translating it yields CASSPLSWTGGSPLHF. This rearrangement joins TRBV11-2 to TRBJ1-6, with 11 bases fitting TRBD1. The J segment lost 10 bases and the V segment lost 5 bases, leaving 10 bases of the junction unmatched. The CDR3 is 16 residues long. CDR1 SGHAT and CDR2 FQNNGV come from the germline V gene.

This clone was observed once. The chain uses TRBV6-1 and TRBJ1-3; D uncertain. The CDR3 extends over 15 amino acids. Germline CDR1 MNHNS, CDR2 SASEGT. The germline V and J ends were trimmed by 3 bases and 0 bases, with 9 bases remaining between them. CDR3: CASSDQVYSGNTIYF. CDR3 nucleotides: TGTGCCAGCAGTGATCAGGTGTACTCTGGAAACACCATATATTTT.

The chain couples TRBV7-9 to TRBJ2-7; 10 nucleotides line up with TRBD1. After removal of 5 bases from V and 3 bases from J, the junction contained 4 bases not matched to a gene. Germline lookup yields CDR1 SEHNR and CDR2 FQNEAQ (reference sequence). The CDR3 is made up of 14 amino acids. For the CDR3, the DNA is TGTGCCAGCAGCCCACGGACAGGGGGCTACGAGCAGTACTTC. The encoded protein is CASSPRTGGYEQYF.

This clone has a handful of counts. CDR3: CASSPATSAGTDTQYF. For the CDR3, the DNA is TGCGCCAGCAGCCCAGCCACTAGCGCGGGCACAGATACGCAGTATTTT. The chain employs TRBV5-1 and TRBJ2-3; 7 bases map to TRBD2. This CDR3 region has 16 residues. Trimming cost V 4 bases and J 1 base; bases outside gene matches: 9. Germline V gene lookup returns CDR1 SGHRS and CDR2 YFSETQ.

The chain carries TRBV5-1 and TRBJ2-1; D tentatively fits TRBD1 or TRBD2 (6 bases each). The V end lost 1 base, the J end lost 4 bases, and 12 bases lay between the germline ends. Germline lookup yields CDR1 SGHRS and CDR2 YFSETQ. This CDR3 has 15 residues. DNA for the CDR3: TGCGCCAGCAGCTTGAGGGGGGCGGTTTACAATGAGCAGTTCTTC. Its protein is CASSLRGAVYNEQFF.